The next 12 T cell receptor beta chains were all read from a single sample in a study of T cells in Graves' hyperthyroidism and ophthalmopathy. RNA transcripts served as the template for amplifying TCR beta CDR3 regions. A set of HTBI primers served as the primers for a first-round RT-PCR of the TCR CDR3. TCRdb ran MiXCR on the multiplex PCR reads and lists one entry per CDR3 protein. This sample has approximately 510,000 distinct CDR3 sequences, with about 45% found just once. Sequenced sample: peripheral blood or thyroid tissue (not recorded which). These receptors came from an adult woman with Graves' disease, either hyperthyroidism or ophthalmopathy (not recorded which).

In this sample, this clonotype turned up many times. The J gene is TRBJ1-3, the V gene TRBV7-9; a possible D gene is TRBD1 (6 bases). Germline loops: CDR1 SEHNR, CDR2 FQNEAQ (reference sequence). This CDR3 spans 13 amino acids. V lost 11 bases and J 2 bases, leaving 13 bases between the germline ends. CDR3 nucleotides: TGTGCCTCCGCTAACAGGGCTGGAAACACCATATATTTT. This codes for CASANRAGNTIYF.

A few counts support this clonotype. The rearrangement uses TRBV7-2 and TRBJ2-7; tentative D call: TRBD1 (5 bases). V was trimmed by 1 base and J by 0 bases, leaving 7 bases between them. CDR1 is SGHTA, CDR2 FQGNSA, per germline. The CDR3 consists of 14 residues. The CDR3 loop reads CASSLGTSSYEQYF. The CDR3 DNA reads as TGTGCCAGCAGCTTAGGGACATCCTCCTACGAGCAGTACTTC.

This clonotype was seen just once. The rearrangement joins TRBV7-9 to TRBJ2-7; 11 bases fit TRBD1. The CDR3 extends over 15 amino acids. Germline CDR1 SEHNR, CDR2 FQNEAQ (reference sequence). V lost 5 bases and J lost 5; bases outside the gene matches: 8. CDR3 bases: TGTGCCAGCAGCATACCTGGGACAGGGGGTAACGAGCAGTACTTC. It specifies CASSIPGTGGNEQYF.

The table lists this clonotype with a few counts. The chain joins TRBV28 to TRBJ1-1; D is undetermined. Per germline, CDR1 MDHEN and CDR2 SYDVKM. The CDR3 is 14 residues long. Trimming left V 1 base short and J 2 bases short, with 8 bases between. The CDR3 loop reads CASSLFATNTEAFF. The CDR3 DNA reads TGTGCCAGCAGTTTATTTGCAACCAACACTGAAGCTTTCTTT. The full variable domain, rest sourced from reference TRBV28 and TRBJ1-1, is DVKVTQSSRYLVKRTGEKVFLECVQDMDHENMFWYRQDPGLGLRLIYFSYDVKMKEKGDIPEGYSVSREKKERFSLILESASTNQTSMYLCASSLFATNTEAFFGQGTRLTVV.

This clonotype showed up just a few times. The V and J genes are TRBV7-2 and TRBJ2-5; 11 bases match TRBD2. The CDR3 loop spans 15 amino acids. Trimming removed 4 bases from V and 5 bases from J; junction bases left unmatched: 6. Germline V gene sequence: CDR1 SGHTA, CDR2 FQGNSA. Here the CDR3 reads CASSSPRTSGETQYF. As DNA, the CDR3 is TGTGCCAGCAGCTCACCCCGGACTAGCGGGGAGACCCAGTACTTC. The whole variable domain, filled in from reference TRBV7-2 and TRBJ2-5, reads GAGVSQSPSNKVTEKGKDVELRCDPISGHTALYWYRQSLGQGLEFLIYFQGNSAPDKSGLPSDRFSAERTGGSVSTLTIQRTQQEDSAVYLCASSSPRTSGETQYFGPGTRLLVL.

V and J are TRBV7-9 and TRBJ1-2; TRBD1 might be the D (5 bases). Germline lookup yields CDR1 SEHNR and CDR2 FQNEAQ (reference sequence). The CDR3 has 16 residues. V dropped 5 bases and J dropped 8 bases, with 24 bases sitting between them. The CDR3 DNA is TGTGCCAGCAGCCAGAGGGCGGAAAGAGGCTACAGGGGCTACACCTTC. It codes for CASSQRAERGYRGYTF.

This clonotype was picked up many times. The chain is built from TRBV12-3 or TRBV12-4 and TRBJ1-2; 11 nucleotides match TRBD1. V lost 5 bases to trimming and J lost 8 bases; unmatched junction nucleotides: 10. The CDR3 extends over 15 amino acids. The CDR3 DNA sequence: TGTGCCAGCAGTCCCACCGGGACAGGGGGAAGGGGCTACACCTTC. It yields the protein CASSPTGTGGRGYTF.

This clonotype has ten or more counts. The genes are TRBV29-1 and TRBJ2-6; D perhaps matches TRBD2 (5 bases). V gave up 1 base and J gave up 2 bases, with 6 bases separating them. The germline gives CDR1 SQVTM, CDR2 ANQGSEA. CDR3 length equals 14 residues. The CDR3 bases are TGCAGCGTTGAAGGGGGAGCTGGGGCCAACGTCCTGACTTTC. It specifies CSVEGGAGANVLTF.

This clonotype is a singleton in its sample. This chain uses TRBV24-1 with TRBJ1-2; tentative D call: TRBD1 (5 bases). V dropped 4 bases and J dropped 4 bases, with 15 bases sitting between them. This CDR3 spans 15 amino acids. CDR1 and CDR2 (germline): KGHDR, SFDVKD. This CDR3 is CATSDYDGGTYGYTF. CDR3 sequence (DNA): TGTGCCACCAGTGACTATGACGGGGGAACCTATGGCTACACCTTC.

This clonotype was observed at least ten times. The chain combines TRBV20-1 with TRBJ1-1, with D hard to call. Looked up from germline, CDR1 is DFQATT and CDR2 is SNEGSKA (reference sequence). V lost 3 bases to trimming and J lost 3 bases, with 11 bases between them. The CDR3 covers 13 residues. The CDR3 loop reads CSASRGRYTEAFF. Here the CDR3 DNA reads TGCAGTGCTAGTCGGGGAAGGTACACTGAAGCTTTCTTT.

V is TRBV7-2 and J is TRBJ1-2; 9 bases are a match to TRBD1. Germline CDR1 reads SGHTA; CDR2 reads FQGNSA. V shed 5 bases, J shed 5 bases, and the junction held 9 bases outside the gene matches. The CDR3 loop spans 15 amino acids. This chain's CDR3 is CASSKQGARGYGYTF. CDR3 in DNA: TGTGCCAGCAGCAAACAGGGGGCGAGAGGGTATGGCTACACCTTC.

The V call is TRBV19, the J call TRBJ2-7; perhaps TRBD2 as D (5 bases). There are 14 residues in the CDR3. V was clipped by 7 bases and J by 0 bases, with 13 bases between them. CDR1 LNHDA and CDR2 SQIVND come from the germline V gene (reference sequence). As DNA, the CDR3 is TGTGCCAGTACGAGTAGCGCATTCTCCTACGAGCAGTACTTC. Translating gives CASTSSAFSYEQYF.